The 25 T cell receptor beta chains presented below share a single source sample, sequenced in a study of CD8 T cells in ankylosing spondylitis. Which antigens these TCRs recognize remains unknown. Study outcomes and limitations: A TCR beta motif made of 7 to 9 highly homologous variants seemed typical of ankylosing spondylitis blood.

TCRdb redid the calling of the 5' RACE reads with MiXCR, one entry per CDR3 protein. In the table there are over 200,000 distinct CDR3 sequences, about 18% of which are singletons. Sequencing was carried out using blood, either unsorted or a sorted T cell fraction (not recorded which). The receptors shown here come from a male donor with ankylosing spondylitis.

This rearrangement joins TRBV6-1 to TRBJ1-5; D is uncertain. Germline V gene lookup returns CDR1 MNHNS and CDR2 SASEGT. V was trimmed by 1 base and J by 4 bases, leaving 5 bases between them. CDR3 size: 13 residues. The CDR3 is CASSEVPNQPQHF. In nucleotides, the CDR3 is TGTGCCAGCAGTGAAGTTCCAAATCAGCCCCAGCATTTT.

This clonotype was seen a few times. V and J are TRBV7-9 and TRBJ2-1; 7 nucleotides line up with TRBD2. The CDR3 contains 16 residues. Germline V gene lookup returns CDR1 SEHNR and CDR2 FQNEAQ (reference sequence). The V segment lost 5 bases and the J segment 8 bases; nucleotides outside the gene matches: 15. In DNA form, the CDR3 reads TGTGCCAGCAGCCCCCTCCGGGACTATATTCAGGATGAGCAGTTCTTC. Protein: CASSPLRDYIQDEQFF.

This clonotype was detected many times. V and J are TRBV29-1 and TRBJ2-2; D gene unclear. Germline lookup yields CDR1 SQVTM and CDR2 ANQGSEA. The CDR3 sequence is 12 residues long. The V gene lost 5 bases and the J gene lost 7 bases, with 11 bases spanning the gap. The CDR3: CSVLTLFGELFF. Written as DNA, the CDR3 is TGCAGCGTTCTCACATTATTCGGGGAGCTGTTTTTT.

The V call is TRBV6-5, the J call TRBJ1-1; D not certain. The V gene lost 4 bases and the J gene lost 2 bases, with 8 bases spanning the gap. The CDR3 sequence is 13 residues long. CDR1 is MNHEY, CDR2 SVGAGI, per germline. CDR3 amino acids: CASSWKTNTEAFF. The CDR3 nucleotides are TGTGCCAGCAGTTGGAAGACTAACACTGAAGCTTTCTTT.

This clonotype showed up just a few times. This rearrangement joins TRBV9 to TRBJ2-7; 9 nucleotides agree with TRBD2. V was clipped by 4 bases and J by 1 base; unmatched bases: 6. The CDR3 length is 15 residues. Per germline, CDR1 SGDLS and CDR2 YYNGEE. In DNA, the CDR3 is TGTGCCAGCAGCTCCACAAGCGGGGGGTCCTACGAGCAGTACTTC. This gives the protein CASSSTSGGSYEQYF. Looking up the rest from reference TRBV9 and TRBJ2-7 gives the full variable domain: DSGVTQTPKHLITATGQRVTLRCSPRSGDLSVYWYQQSLDQGLQFLIQYYNGEERAKGNILERFSAQQFPDLHSELNLSSLELGDSALYFCASSSTSGGSYEQYFGPGTRLTVT.

This clonotype was recorded a few times. V and J are TRBV29-1 and TRBJ2-1; D might be TRBD1 (5 bases). Germline V gives CDR1 SQVTM, CDR2 ANQGSEA. Trimming stripped 8 bases from V and 0 bases from J, with 14 bases between. The CDR3 spans 14 residues. DNA of the CDR3: TGCAGCCCCTTCCAGGGTGGCTCCTACAATGAGCAGTTCTTC. This gives the protein CSPFQGGSYNEQFF.

The V call is TRBV12-3 or TRBV12-4, the J call TRBJ1-1, with D tentatively TRBD1 (6 bases). The CDR3 covers 13 residues. The germline V and J ends were trimmed by 5 bases and 8 bases, with 15 bases remaining between them. CDR3 residues: CASSPGHPEEAFF. CDR3 in DNA: TGTGCCAGCAGTCCGGGACACCCGGAGGAAGCTTTCTTT.

This clonotype was seen more than once but under ten times. The chain employs TRBV10-3 and TRBJ2-7, with D perhaps matching TRBD2 (6 bases). The CDR3 covers 13 residues. Germline V gene lookup returns CDR1 ENHRY and CDR2 SYGVKD. V was cut by 6 bases and J by 4 bases, with 13 bases left in between. This CDR3 is CAISSGLSYEQYF. The CDR3 DNA reads TGTGCCATCAGCTCGGGACTGTCGTACGAGCAGTACTTC.

This clonotype occurred many times. V and J are TRBV7-8 and TRBJ2-2; 7 nucleotides match TRBD2. There are 15 residues in the CDR3. The germline CDR1 and CDR2 sequences are SGHVS and FQNEAQ. The V and J ends lost 4 bases and 4 bases, in that order; junction bases with no gene match: 6. The CDR3 sequence is CASSWGGGSTGELFF. CDR3 DNA sequence: TGTGCCAGCAGCTGGGGGGGTGGGAGCACCGGGGAGCTGTTTTTT. Full variable domain (remainder filled in from reference TRBV7-8 and TRBJ2-2): GAGVSQSPRYKVAKRGQDVALRCDPISGHVSLFWYQQALGQGPEFLTYFQNEAQLDKSGLPSDRFFAERPEGSVSTLKIQRTQQEDSAVYLCASSWGGGSTGELFFGEGSRLTVL.

The chain is built from TRBV6-4 and TRBJ2-3; D unclear. Trimming shortened V by 2 bases and J by 7 bases, and 19 bases separated the two germline ends. The V gene's germline CDR1 is MRHNA and CDR2 SNTAGT. CDR3 length: 16 amino acids. In DNA, the CDR3 is TGTGCCAGCAGTGACCCTACTCCCCCAGATCCTTATACGCAGTATTTT. Translating it yields CASSDPTPPDPYTQYF.

V usage is TRBV7-9 and J usage is TRBJ2-3; 10 bases align to TRBD2. Trimming at V came to 6 bases and at J to 2 bases, leaving 5 bases not matched to a gene. CDR1 and CDR2 (germline): SEHNR, FQNEAQ (reference sequence). This CDR3 has 15 amino acids. CDR3 sequence (DNA): TGTGCCAGCAGTGGACTAGCGGCAGCCACAGATACGCAGTATTTT. Protein product: CASSGLAAATDTQYF.

This clonotype was counted ten times or more. V gene TRBV6-1 combines with J gene TRBJ1-2, with D tentatively TRBD1 (5 bases). The V and J ends lost 6 bases and 2 bases respectively, with 10 bases between them. Per the germline V gene, CDR1 is MNHNS and CDR2 is SASEGT. CDR3 size: 13 residues. For the CDR3, the DNA is TGTGCCAGCAGCCCCGGGACGAACTATGGCTACACCTTC. Protein: CASSPGTNYGYTF.

V gene TRBV6-5 combines with J gene TRBJ1-1, with TRBD1 as a possible D gene (5 bases). V gave up 0 bases and J gave up 1 base, with 9 bases separating them. CDR1 is MNHEY and CDR2 is SVGAGI in the germline V gene. The CDR3 runs 15 residues. CDR3: CASSYSGGTNTEAFF. The DNA of the CDR3 is TGTGCCAGCAGTTACTCTGGGGGAACGAACACTGAAGCTTTCTTT.

The chain is built from TRBV19 and TRBJ2-1; 12 nucleotides agree with TRBD2. CDR3 length: 16 residues. Germline-derived CDR1 and CDR2 are LNHDA and SQIVND (reference sequence). V lost 0 bases and J lost 7; bases outside the gene matches: 4. CDR3 nucleotides: TGTGCCAGTAGTATAGAGGCTAGCGGGGGGGCGAATGAGCAGTTCTTC. Translated: CASSIEASGGANEQFF.

This clonotype appeared many times. The chain is built from TRBV7-2 and TRBJ2-7; D not resolved. Per the germline V gene, CDR1 is SGHTA and CDR2 is FQGNSA. This CDR3 contains 14 residues. V lost 1 base, J lost 2 bases, and 9 bases lay in between. Written as DNA, the CDR3 is TGTGCCAGCAGCTTAGGCAGGTTACCCTACGAGCAGTACTTC. This codes for CASSLGRLPYEQYF.

This clonotype was seen a handful of times. The rearrangement joins TRBV4-1 to TRBJ1-1; TRBD1 matches 10 bases. The CDR3 sequence is 15 residues long. Losses at the gene ends were 2 bases for V and 3 bases for J; bases not matched to a gene: 3. Germline CDR1 reads MGHRA; CDR2 reads YSYEKL. As DNA, the CDR3 is TGCGCCAGCAGCCAAACAGGGACAGGGGACACTGAAGCTTTCTTT. Translated, it gives CASSQTGTGDTEAFF.

This clonotype was picked up a small number of times. V is TRBV5-6 and J is TRBJ2-3; a possible D gene is TRBD2 (5 bases). This CDR3 is 15 amino acids long. Per germline, CDR1 SGHDT and CDR2 YYEEEE. Between the trimmed V and J ends, which lost 5 bases and 4 bases, there was a span of 17 bases. The CDR3 DNA follows: TGTGCCAGCAGTCCTGGACGGGGTGTCGCAGATACGCAGTATTTT. Amino acid sequence: CASSPGRGVADTQYF.

The sample holds a few counts of this clonotype. V gene TRBV6-2 or TRBV6-3 combines with J gene TRBJ2-1; the match to TRBD2 covers 8 bases. The CDR3 loop spans 15 amino acids. Germline-derived CDR1 and CDR2 are MNHEY and SVGEGT. The trim removed 7 bases at V and 5 bases at J, leaving 10 bases unmatched. In nucleotides, the CDR3 is TGTGCCAGCATGGGACATAAACTAGCGGACAATGAGCAGTTCTTC. This encodes CASMGHKLADNEQFF.

This clonotype has a count of ten or more. J is TRBJ2-1 and V is TRBV7-9; the D gene is possibly TRBD2 (5 bases). The CDR3 length is 12 residues. V dropped 6 bases and J dropped 8 bases, with 11 bases sitting between them. Germline lookup yields CDR1 SEHNR and CDR2 FQNEAQ (reference sequence). The CDR3 spells CASSLPGDEQFF. The CDR3 coding sequence is TGTGCCAGCAGTCTCCCCGGGGATGAGCAGTTCTTC.

This clonotype turned up a few times. The rearrangement joins TRBV4-2 to TRBJ1-5, with a tentative D call TRBD1 (6 bases). Trimming removed 4 bases at V and 0 bases at J, with 10 bases between. The CDR3 loop spans 15 amino acids. Germline assignment: CDR1 LGHNA and CDR2 YNFKEQ. CDR3 protein: CASSPEQGSNQPQHF. The CDR3 coding sequence is TGTGCCAGCAGCCCCGAACAGGGTAGCAATCAGCCCCAGCATTTT.

The rearrangement links TRBV7-9 to TRBJ2-7, with D uncertain. CDR3 length: 13 residues. V dropped 3 bases and J dropped 1 base, with 7 bases sitting between them. Per germline, CDR1 SEHNR and CDR2 FQNEAQ (reference sequence). DNA of the CDR3: TGTGCCAGCAGCTTCCCGGTGTCCTACGAGCAGTACTTC. This gives the protein CASSFPVSYEQYF.

J is TRBJ2-7 and V is TRBV27; D tentatively fits TRBD1 or TRBD2 (6 bases each). V was trimmed by 5 bases and J by 4 bases, leaving 21 bases between them. CDR1 is MNHEY, CDR2 SMNVEV, per germline (reference sequence). This CDR3 comprises 16 residues. The chain's CDR3 is CASSTMRGALHYEQYF. DNA of the CDR3: TGTGCCAGCAGTACGATGAGGGGGGCTCTCCATTACGAGCAGTACTTC.

The table lists this clonotype with a few counts. The chain recombines TRBV5-6 with TRBJ2-5; D may be TRBD1 (6 bases). The CDR3 extends over 18 amino acids. The V gene lost 2 bases and the J gene lost 0 bases, with 20 bases spanning the gap. CDR1 is SGHDT, CDR2 YYEEEE, per germline. CDR3 loop: CASSFMSGPTGYQETQYF. In DNA, the CDR3 is TGTGCCAGCAGCTTTATGTCGGGCCCTACAGGGTACCAAGAGACCCAGTACTTC.

This clonotype was recorded a few times. The chain has TRBV6-2 or TRBV6-3 and TRBJ2-1, with 7 bases aligning to TRBD2. Germline values: CDR1 MNHEY, CDR2 SVGEGT. The CDR3 length is 19 residues. After removal of 2 bases from V and 6 bases from J, the junction contained 19 bases not matched to a gene. CDR3 nucleotide sequence: TGTGCCAGCAGTTACGTTTCGGGGCTAGCGGAACGTCTTTCCAATGAGCAGTTCTTC. Translation gives CASSYVSGLAERLSNEQFF.

This clonotype was counted between two and nine times. The V call is TRBV4-1, the J call TRBJ2-5; D is unclear. V lost 0 bases and J lost 1, with 9 bases in between. Germline-derived CDR1 and CDR2 are MGHRA and YSYEKL. The CDR3 contains 15 residues. CDR3 region: CASSQELRTQETQYF. CDR3 nucleotide sequence: TGCGCCAGCAGCCAAGAATTGAGGACCCAAGAGACCCAGTACTTC.